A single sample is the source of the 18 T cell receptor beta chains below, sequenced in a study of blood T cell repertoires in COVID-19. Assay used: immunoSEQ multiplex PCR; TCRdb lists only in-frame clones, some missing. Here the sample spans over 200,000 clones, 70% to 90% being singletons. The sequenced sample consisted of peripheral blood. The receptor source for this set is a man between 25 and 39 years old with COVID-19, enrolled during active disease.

The CDR3 region has the DNA TGTGCCAGCAAGCTCGGACAATACGAGCAGTACTTC. This gives the protein CASKLGQYEQYF. The chain links TRBV2 to TRBJ2-7; tentative D call: TRBD1 (5 bases). The V gene's germline CDR1 is SNHLY and CDR2 FYNNEI. The CDR3 runs to 12 residues. V was cut by 7 bases and J by 4 bases, with 11 bases left in between.

CDR3 bases: TGTGCCAGCAGCTCCCGTCGACAGTTCTATCAGCCCCAGCATTTT. It yields the protein CASSSRRQFYQPQHF. The rearrangement links TRBV28 to TRBJ1-5, with a weak D call TRBD1 (5 bases). CDR3 length: 15 amino acids. Germline values: CDR1 MDHEN, CDR2 SYDVKM. V gave up 6 bases and J gave up 5 bases, with 17 bases separating them.

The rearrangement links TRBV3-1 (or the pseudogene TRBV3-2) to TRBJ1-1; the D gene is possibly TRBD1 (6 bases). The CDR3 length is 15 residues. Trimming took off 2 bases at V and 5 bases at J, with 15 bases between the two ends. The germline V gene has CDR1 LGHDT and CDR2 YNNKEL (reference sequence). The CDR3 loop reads CASSQYSVQGTEAFF. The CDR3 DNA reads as TGTGCCAGCAGCCAATATTCCGTACAGGGAACTGAAGCTTTCTTT.

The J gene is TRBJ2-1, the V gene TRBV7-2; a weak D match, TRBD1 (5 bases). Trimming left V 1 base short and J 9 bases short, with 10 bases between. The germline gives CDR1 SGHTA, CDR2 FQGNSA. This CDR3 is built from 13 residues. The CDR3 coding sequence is TGTGCCAGCAGCTTAGGGGGCGCGGCTGAGCAGTTCTTC. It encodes CASSLGGAAEQFF.

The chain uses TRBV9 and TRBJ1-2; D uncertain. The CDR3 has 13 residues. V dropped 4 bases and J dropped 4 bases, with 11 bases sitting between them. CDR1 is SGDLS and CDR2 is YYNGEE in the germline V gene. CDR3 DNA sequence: TGTGCCAGCAGCTCATCAATCCCCTATGGCTACACCTTC. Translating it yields CASSSSIPYGYTF.

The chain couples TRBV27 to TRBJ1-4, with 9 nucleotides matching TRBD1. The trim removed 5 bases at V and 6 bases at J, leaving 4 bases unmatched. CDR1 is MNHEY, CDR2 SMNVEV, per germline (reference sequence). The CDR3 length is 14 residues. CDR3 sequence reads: CASSPRDRDEKLFF. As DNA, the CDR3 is TGTGCCAGCAGTCCACGGGACAGGGATGAAAAACTGTTTTTT.

CDR3 nucleotide sequence: TGTGCCAGCAGTACCCGCCAGACTAGCGCCGGGGAGCTGTTTTTT. Its translation: CASSTRQTSAGELFF. The chain is built from TRBV25-1 and TRBJ2-2, with TRBD2 identical over 8 bases. Per the germline V gene, CDR1 is MGHDK and CDR2 is SYGVNS. This CDR3 is 15 amino acids long. V lost 5 bases and J lost 6; bases outside the gene matches: 8.

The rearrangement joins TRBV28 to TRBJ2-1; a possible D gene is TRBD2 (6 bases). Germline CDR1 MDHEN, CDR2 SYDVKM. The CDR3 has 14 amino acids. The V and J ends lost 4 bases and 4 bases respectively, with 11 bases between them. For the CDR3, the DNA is TGTGCCAGCAGTTCGGGACTTATATACAATGAGCAGTTCTTC. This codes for CASSSGLIYNEQFF.

The CDR3 region has the DNA TGCGCCAGCAGCGGTCCTACGAGGACTGAAGCTTTCTTT. Translated: CASSGPTRTEAFF. V gene TRBV5-1 combines with J gene TRBJ1-1, with no clear D. CDR3 length: 13 residues. Deletions cut 4 bases from V and 5 bases from J, with 12 bases between. Germline V gives CDR1 SGHRS, CDR2 YFSETQ.

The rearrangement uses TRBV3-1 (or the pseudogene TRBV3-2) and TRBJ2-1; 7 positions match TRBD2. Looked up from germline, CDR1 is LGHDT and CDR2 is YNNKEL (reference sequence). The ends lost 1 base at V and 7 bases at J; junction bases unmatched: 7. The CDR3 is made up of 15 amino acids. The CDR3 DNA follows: TGTGCCAGCAGCCAAGGTAGCGGGCGTGATAATGAGCAGTTCTTC. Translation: CASSQGSGRDNEQFF.

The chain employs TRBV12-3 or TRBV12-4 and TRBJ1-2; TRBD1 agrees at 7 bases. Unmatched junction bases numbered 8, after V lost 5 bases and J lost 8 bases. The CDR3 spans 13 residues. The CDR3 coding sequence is TGTGCCAGCAGTCTGACAGGGTATCTAGGCTACACCTTC. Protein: CASSLTGYLGYTF.

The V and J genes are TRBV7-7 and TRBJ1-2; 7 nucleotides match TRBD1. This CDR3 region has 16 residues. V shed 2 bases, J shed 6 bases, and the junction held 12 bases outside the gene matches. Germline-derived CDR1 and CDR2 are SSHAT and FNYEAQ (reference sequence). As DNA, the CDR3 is TGTGCCAGCAGCTTACACCTCGACAGGGAACGCGATGGCTACACCTTC. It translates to CASSLHLDRERDGYTF.

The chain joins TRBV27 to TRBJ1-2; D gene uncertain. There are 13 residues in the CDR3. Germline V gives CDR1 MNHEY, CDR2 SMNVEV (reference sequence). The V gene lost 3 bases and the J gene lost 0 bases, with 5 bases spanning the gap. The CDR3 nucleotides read TGTGCCAGCAGTTTCCGAGCTAACTATGGCTACACCTTC. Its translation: CASSFRANYGYTF.

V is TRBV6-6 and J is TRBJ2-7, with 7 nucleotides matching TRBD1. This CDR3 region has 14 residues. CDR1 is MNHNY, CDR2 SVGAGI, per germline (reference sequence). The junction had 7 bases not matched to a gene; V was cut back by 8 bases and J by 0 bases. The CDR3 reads CASGVAGGSYEQYF. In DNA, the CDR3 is TGTGCCAGCGGGGTGGCAGGGGGCTCCTACGAGCAGTACTTC.

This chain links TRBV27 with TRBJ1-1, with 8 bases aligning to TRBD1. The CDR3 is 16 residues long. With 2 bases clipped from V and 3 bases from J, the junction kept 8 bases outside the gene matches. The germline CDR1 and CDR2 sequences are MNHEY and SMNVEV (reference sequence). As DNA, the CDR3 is TGTGCCAGCAGTTTACAGGGGGCGAGAGTGGACACTGAAGCTTTCTTT. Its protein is CASSLQGARVDTEAFF.

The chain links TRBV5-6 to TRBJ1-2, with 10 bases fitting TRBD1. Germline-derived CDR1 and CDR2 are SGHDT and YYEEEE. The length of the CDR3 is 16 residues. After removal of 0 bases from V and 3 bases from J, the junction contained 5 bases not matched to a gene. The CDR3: CASSLDRDRGYYGYTF. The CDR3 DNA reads TGTGCCAGCAGCTTGGACCGGGACAGGGGCTACTATGGCTACACCTTC.

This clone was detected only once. This CDR3 is CASSDRGTGELFF. The CDR3 DNA follows: TGTGCCAGCAGCGATAGGGGGACCGGGGAGCTGTTTTTT. The chain is built from TRBV7-2 and TRBJ2-2; D possibly corresponds to TRBD1 (6 bases). The CDR3 length is 13 residues. Germline CDR1 reads SGHTA; CDR2 reads FQGNSA. Trimming cost V 5 bases and J 5 bases, with 9 bases left between them.

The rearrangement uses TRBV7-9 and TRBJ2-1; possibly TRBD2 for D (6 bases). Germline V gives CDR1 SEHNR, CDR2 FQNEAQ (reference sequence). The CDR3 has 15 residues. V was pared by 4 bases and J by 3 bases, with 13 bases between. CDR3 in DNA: TGTGCCAGCAGCTCGGGACTCTATCTCTACAATGAGCAGTTCTTC. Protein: CASSSGLYLYNEQFF.